This TCR beta chain was sequenced in a study of vaccination effects on CD4 cells after COVID-19. Study-wide context: Vaccine administered to participants consisted of two doses of either BNT162b2 or mRNA-1273.

CDR1 is MNHNS and CDR2 is SASEGT in the germline V gene. V shed 1 base and J shed 3 bases, with 18 bases lying between them. This CDR3 is built from 17 residues. CD4+ T cells specific for antigen were expanded with viral peptide pools by the ViraFEST assay before sequencing. Subsequent to a culture period of under twelve days, CD4+ T cells were isolated. Vaccine recipients, nucleocapsid antibody negative, had no prior SARS-CoV-2 infection. Wells each received around 2.1 million PBMC, cultured with about 10 IU/ml IL-2 and approximately 10 ug/ml peptides. Remarks on this clone: No antigen is known for it.

Clones were sequenced by immunoSEQ multiplex PCR, and TCRdb holds only the in-frame ones, with some missing. The data hold some 77,000 clones, with approximately 79% observed a single time. Specimen: CD4+ T cells from PBMCs cultured with HCoV-OC43 spike peptides, collected before COVID-19 vaccination. Subset denoted: HCoV-OC43 spike overlapping peptide pool stimulation. V usage is TRBV6-1 and J usage is TRBJ1-1; perhaps TRBD1 as D (6 bases). The sequence derives from a human donor who received a COVID-19 vaccine. CDR3 nucleotide sequence: TGTGCCAGCAGTGAAGTGTGGGAAACCGGGACATACACTGAAGCTTTCTTT. It is translated as CASSEVWETGTYTEAFF.